One sample yielded the 13 T cell receptor beta chains listed below, sequenced in a study of type 1 and type 2 diabetes patients. PCR was run on genomic DNA. Multiplex PCR with 30 forward and 13 reverse primers amplified the TCR beta CDR3. TCRdb called the multiplex PCR reads again in MiXCR, with one record for every CDR3 protein. The table shows 270,000 or so distinct CDR3 sequences, with approximately 50% occurring only once. Sequenced sample: peripheral blood mononuclear cells (PBMCs). These receptors originate from a man aged 18 to 30 with type 2 diabetes.

This chain uses TRBV12-3 or TRBV12-4 with TRBJ1-3; 7 bases are a match to TRBD1. This CDR3 has 15 amino acids. Trimming cost V 8 bases and J 0 bases; bases outside gene matches: 7. CDR3 coding DNA: TGTGCCAGCGGGATCGGGACAGTCTCTGGAAACACCATATATTTT. Translating gives CASGIGTVSGNTIYF.

As DNA, the CDR3 is TGTGCCAGCGGGCGGGACTACCGGGCCAACGTCCTGACTTTC. This gives the protein CASGRDYRANVLTF. J is TRBJ2-6 and V is TRBV9, with 7 bases lining up with TRBD2. CDR1 is SGDLS and CDR2 is YYNGEE in the germline V gene. J lost 5 bases, V lost 7 bases, and 6 bases had no gene match. CDR3 length: 14 residues.

Comment on this clonotype: A read error may account for a junction end that differs from germline. The chain employs TRBV2 and TRBJ1-2; 10 nucleotides agree with TRBD1. Germline CDR1 is SNHLY and CDR2 is FYNNEI. The CDR3 sequence is 14 residues long. The CDR3 reads CASSRQGANHGYTF. DNA of the CDR3: TGTGCCAGCAGTAGACAGGGGGCTAACCATGGCTACACCTTC. Filled out from reference TRBV2 and TRBJ1-2, the complete variable domain reads EPEVTQTPSHQVTQMGQEVILRCVPISNHLYFYWYRQILGQKVEFLVSFYNNEISEKSEIFDDQFSVERPDGSNFTLKIRSTKLEDSAMYFCASSRQGANHGYTFGSGTRLTVV.

The J gene is TRBJ2-5, the V gene TRBV24-1; a possible D gene is TRBD1 (5 bases). CDR1 KGHDR and CDR2 SFDVKD come from the germline V gene. V gave up 5 bases and J gave up 0 bases, with 15 bases separating them. The CDR3 runs 16 residues. The DNA for the CDR3 is TGTGCCACCAGTGCCCCAGGGCCCTTCTACCAAGAGACCCAGTACTTC. It codes for CATSAPGPFYQETQYF.

This clonotype was seen more than once but under ten times. The rearrangement joins TRBV20-1 to TRBJ2-5; 9 positions agree with TRBD2. Germline loops: CDR1 DFQATT, CDR2 SNEGSKA (reference sequence). This CDR3 is built from 16 residues. V shed 0 bases and J 7 bases; nucleotides not matched to a gene: 12. The CDR3 DNA sequence: TGCAGTGCTAGAGATCGTAGGCTAGCGGGAAAGTGGACCCAGTACTTC. Protein product: CSARDRRLAGKWTQYF.

The chain has TRBV9 and TRBJ2-1, with TRBD2 as a possible D gene (5 bases). The CDR3 is made up of 13 amino acids. V lost 2 bases and J lost 6, with 9 bases in between. Germline loops: CDR1 SGDLS, CDR2 YYNGEE. The CDR3 loop is CASSVDWGNEQFF. As DNA, the CDR3 is TGTGCCAGCAGCGTGGACTGGGGCAATGAGCAGTTCTTC.

The chain uses TRBV20-1 and TRBJ2-7; D gene unclear. Germline assignment: CDR1 DFQATT and CDR2 SNEGSKA (reference sequence). Trimming took off 0 bases at V and 1 base at J, with 13 bases between the two ends. This CDR3 is 15 amino acids long. CDR3 DNA sequence: TGCAGTGCTAGAGATCGGGCAGCTCCTTCCTACGAGCAGTACTTC. It codes for CSARDRAAPSYEQYF.

This clonotype was recorded many times. In DNA, the CDR3 is TGTGCCAGCAGATTGACAGGATTCATCGAGACCCAGTACTTC. It specifies CASRLTGFIETQYF. This chain joins TRBV25-1 and TRBJ2-5; a possible D gene is TRBD1 (6 bases). The CDR3 consists of 14 residues. V lost 6 bases to trimming and J lost 5 bases, with 16 bases between them. CDR1 MGHDK and CDR2 SYGVNS come from the germline V gene.

The chain links TRBV7-8 to TRBJ1-4; the D is unclear. Germline values: CDR1 SGHVS, CDR2 FQNEAQ. The CDR3 runs to 15 residues. V was cut by 2 bases and J by 5 bases, with 12 bases left in between. CDR3 sequence: CASSLRPGTNEKLFF. Written as DNA, the CDR3 is TGTGCCAGCAGCTTAAGACCGGGAACAAATGAAAAACTGTTTTTT.

The chain recombines TRBV7-8 with TRBJ2-1, with D unresolved. This CDR3 has 14 residues. The germline V gene encodes CDR1 SGHVS and CDR2 FQNEAQ. V lost 0 bases and J lost 3, with 6 bases in between. This CDR3 reads CASSLAFSYNEQFF. In nucleotides, the CDR3 is TGTGCCAGCAGCTTAGCTTTTAGCTACAATGAGCAGTTCTTC.

This clonotype was observed a few times. The chain recombines TRBV19 with TRBJ2-1; D perhaps matches TRBD2 (6 bases). The CDR3 length is 16 residues. Per germline, CDR1 LNHDA and CDR2 SQIVND (reference sequence). The V end was cut by 4 bases, the J end by 9 bases, with 22 bases between. The CDR3 bases are TGTGCCAGTAGTAGAACTGCGGGAAAGGGCCTGGGTGAGCAGTTCTTC. Translating gives CASSRTAGKGLGEQFF.

A few counts support this clonotype. The gene calls are TRBV12-3 or TRBV12-4 and TRBJ2-7, with a possible D match to TRBD2 (5 bases). Deletions cut 9 bases from V and 3 bases from J, with 9 bases between. This CDR3 is 11 amino acids long. The CDR3 here is CASGRGYEQYF. For the CDR3, the DNA is TGTGCCAGTGGACGGGGCTACGAGCAGTACTTC.

Ten or more counts support this clonotype. V usage is TRBV11-3 and J usage is TRBJ2-5; 8 nucleotides line up with TRBD1. The CDR3 is made up of 13 amino acids. The J segment lost 5 bases and the V segment lost 5 bases, leaving 4 bases of the junction unmatched. Germline assignment: CDR1 SGHNT and CDR2 YENEEA. Written as DNA, the CDR3 is TGTGCCAGCAGCCCCCGGACAGGGGAGACCCAGTACTTC. Translated, it gives CASSPRTGETQYF.